This TCR beta chain was observed in a study of graft-versus-host responses after intestinal transplantation. Background on the study: Following induction with anti-thymocyte globulin, all recipients were given tacrolimus and steroids for two to three years.

Of note for this clone: Its antigen is unknown.

Whole-study results and caveats: Allografts of one patient group, those with graft-donor T cell macrochimerism, had high graft-versus-host to host-versus-graft clonal ratios.

Profiled with immunoSEQ multiplex PCR; TCRdb holds only in-frame clones, not every one. Among under 100,000 clones listed, about 93% were seen once. With 10 bases removed from V and 0 bases from J, the gap between germline ends came to 13 bases. CDR3 length: 13 residues. Germline V gives CDR1 SGHTA, CDR2 FQGNSA. The sample was unstimulated CD8+ T cells sorted from spleen or lymph node cells, taken before transplant. This receptor was identified in a human donor who was the organ donor for an intestinal transplant. The chain carries TRBV7-2 and TRBJ2-7; D is perhaps TRBD2 (6 bases). The CDR3 region has the DNA TGTGCCACTTCGACGGGGGACTCCTACGAGCAGTACTTC. It yields the protein CATSTGDSYEQYF.